This T cell receptor beta chain was documented in a study of CXCR3-negative and CXCR3-positive naive CD8 T cells. As concerns this clonotype: Its antigen is unknown.

Regarding the study as a whole: Naive cells used TRBV-TRBJ genes in much the same way whether CXCR3-negative or CXCR3-positive; memory cells did not. Diversity ran similarly high across both naive subsets but far lower in memory CD8+ cells.

The CDR3 sequence is 16 residues long. The germline CDR1 and CDR2 sequences are MDHEN and SYDVKM. All TRB cDNA libraries came from 5' RACE performed with UMI labels. TCRdb reprocessed the 5' RACE reads and stores each CDR3 protein as one record, lacking DNA. Recorded for this sample: tens of thousands of distinct CDR3 sequences. Material: memory CD8+ T cells from blood. The clonotype was recovered from a human donor in good health. Some clones in this sample may be carry-over from other donors' samples. V is TRBV28 and J is TRBJ1-4. CDR3 region: CASSLFRVITNEKLFF.